This T cell receptor beta chain was sequenced during a study of blood T cell repertoires in COVID-19. Overall study: T cells, B-cell-depleted T cells, or PBMCs provided the cDNA or gDNA that served as material.

Resolution of symptoms, clearance, or two negative PCRs was present in recovered Cohort 3 donors. Source study methods: Nucleated cell counts were estimated from reference gene primer amplification. The repertoire was sequenced with immunoSEQ multiplex PCR; TCRdb's copy has only in-frame clones and lacks some. From that table come the V and J calls and clone size; the DNA was used to work out D and trimming. The sample has 240,000 or so clones, 80% to 90% seen once. The germline gives CDR1 LNHNV, CDR2 YYDKDF (reference sequence). The CDR3 extends over 21 amino acids. With 0 bases clipped from V and 0 bases from J, the junction kept 18 bases outside the gene matches.

This TCR came from a middle-aged man who had recovered from COVID-19. This chain links TRBV15 with TRBJ2-5; the match to TRBD1 covers 8 bases. Input material: PBMCs or T cells enriched from blood (not recorded which). The CDR3 here is CATSRDRTGLHGDEDQETQYF. The DNA of the CDR3 is TGTGCCACCAGCAGAGATCGGACAGGGTTGCACGGGGACGAAGACCAAGAGACCCAGTACTTC. Together with reference TRBV15 and TRBJ2-5, the CDR3 gives the full variable domain: DAMVIQNPRYQVTQFGKPVTLSCSQTLNHNVMYWYQQKSSQAPKLLFHYYDKDFNNEADTPDNFQSRRPNTSFCFLDIRSPGLGDTAMYLCATSRDRTGLHGDEDQETQYFGPGTRLLVL.